This T cell receptor beta chain stems from a study of Ad26.COV2.S vaccination and SARS-CoV-2 variants. Study-wide background: In the COV1001 trial, the donor was in the Ad26.COV2.S arm. The study gave Ad26.COV2.S intramuscularly, once or twice 56 days apart. General study findings and limits: For non-spike TCRs, breadth in vaccine recipients resembled that in placebo recipients.

In regard to this clone: The antigen is undetermined.

Specified treatment: about 20 received Ad26.COV2.S at low or high dose, single or two shots; roughly five received placebo; per-sample allocation not given. Samples analyzed were those drawn on day 63 after the first vaccine or placebo injection. Donation came from an adult in Boston who was aged 18-55 years. Method: immunoSEQ multiplex PCR; TCRdb's copy keeps in-frame clones and lacks some. The repertoire has approximately 410,000 clones, 92% of them found once; the top ten carry around 1.7%. The V end lost 4 bases, the J end lost 6 bases, and 9 bases lay between the germline ends. This CDR3 contains 13 residues.

Sequences were derived from peripheral blood, sampled in a trial of Ad26.COV2.S vaccine versus placebo. This TCR was sampled from a person aged 18-65 years who received the Ad26.COV2.S COVID-19 vaccine or a placebo. The rearrangement uses TRBV12-3 or TRBV12-4 and TRBJ2-2, with D possibly being TRBD1 (5 bases). CDR3 residues: CASSSRVPGELFF. CDR3 coding DNA: TGTGCCAGCAGTTCCAGGGTTCCCGGGGAGCTGTTTTTT.